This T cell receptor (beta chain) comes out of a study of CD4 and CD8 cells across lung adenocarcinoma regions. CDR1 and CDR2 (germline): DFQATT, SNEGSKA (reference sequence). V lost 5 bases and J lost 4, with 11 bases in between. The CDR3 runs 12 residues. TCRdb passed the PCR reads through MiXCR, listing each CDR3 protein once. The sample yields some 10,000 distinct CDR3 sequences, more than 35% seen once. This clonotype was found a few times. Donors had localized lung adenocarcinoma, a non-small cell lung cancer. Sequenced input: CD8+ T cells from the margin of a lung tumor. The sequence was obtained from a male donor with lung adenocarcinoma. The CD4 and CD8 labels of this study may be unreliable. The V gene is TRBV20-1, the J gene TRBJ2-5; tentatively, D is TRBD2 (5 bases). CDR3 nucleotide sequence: TGCAGTGCTCGGGATTCTGGAGAGACCCAGTACTTC. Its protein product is CSARDSGETQYF.